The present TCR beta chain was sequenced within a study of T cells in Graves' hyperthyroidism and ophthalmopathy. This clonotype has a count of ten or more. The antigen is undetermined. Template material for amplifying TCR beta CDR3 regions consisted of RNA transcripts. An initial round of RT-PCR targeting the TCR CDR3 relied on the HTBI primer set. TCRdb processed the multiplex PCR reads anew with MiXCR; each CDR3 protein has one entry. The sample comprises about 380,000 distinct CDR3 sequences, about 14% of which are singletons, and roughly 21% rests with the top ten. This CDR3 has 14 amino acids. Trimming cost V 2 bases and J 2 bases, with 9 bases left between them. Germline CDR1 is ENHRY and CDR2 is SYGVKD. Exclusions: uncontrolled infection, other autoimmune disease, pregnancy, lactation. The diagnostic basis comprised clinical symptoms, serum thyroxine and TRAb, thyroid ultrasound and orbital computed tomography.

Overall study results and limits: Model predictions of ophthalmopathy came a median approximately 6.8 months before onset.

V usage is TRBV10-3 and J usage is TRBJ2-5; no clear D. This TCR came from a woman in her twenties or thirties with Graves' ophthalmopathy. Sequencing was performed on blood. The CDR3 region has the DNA TGTGCCATCAGTGAGAGCCTAGAGCAAGAGACCCAGTACTTC. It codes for CAISESLEQETQYF.